This passage covers 12 T cell receptor beta chains from one sample sequenced in a study of metastatic and nonmetastatic thyroid tumors. Patients underwent thyroid surgery, and none had received any treatment before it. TCRdb reprocessed the PCR reads via MiXCR. The sample lists approximately 25,000 clones; around 15% were seen once. Material for sequencing was blood. The receptors stem from a female donor with papillary thyroid cancer or a benign thyroid nodule (not recorded which). Some clones in this sample may be carry-over from other donors' samples.

This clone is judged medium-sized. The chain couples TRBV30 to TRBJ2-5, with 7 bases that match TRBD1. Unmatched junction bases numbered 5, after V lost 5 bases and J lost 2 bases. From germline, CDR1 is GTSNPN and CDR2 SVGIG (reference sequence). The CDR3 covers 13 residues. The DNA for the CDR3 is TGTGCCTGGGAGAGGGGGCGGCAAGAGACCCAGTACTTC. The encoded protein is CAWERGRQETQYF.

The CDR3 sequence: CSAKDSFAQPQHF. DNA of the CDR3: TGCAGTGCGAAAGACAGTTTCGCTCAGCCCCAGCATTTT. The chain is built from TRBV20-1 and TRBJ1-5, with D possibly matching TRBD1 (5 bases). V lost 6 bases and J 6 bases, leaving 15 bases between the germline ends. The CDR3 is 13 amino acids. Per the germline V gene, CDR1 is DFQATT and CDR2 is SNEGSKA (reference sequence).

Comments on this clone: Distinct nucleotide sequences in the sample also encode this CDR3. The chain joins TRBV2 to TRBJ2-3; D may be TRBD2 (6 bases). V lost 3 bases and J 0 bases, leaving 10 bases between the germline ends. This CDR3 spans 15 amino acids. Germline loops: CDR1 SNHLY, CDR2 FYNNEI. In DNA form, the CDR3 reads TGTGCCAGCAGTGAGAGCGGGTCTAGCACAGATACGCAGTATTTT. As protein: CASSESGSSTDTQYF.

This clone was observed a few times. The V call is TRBV2, the J call TRBJ2-7, with D possibly matching TRBD2 (5 bases). CDR3 length: 14 amino acids. The germline V gene has CDR1 SNHLY and CDR2 FYNNEI. V lost 10 bases and J 1 base, leaving 17 bases between the germline ends. The CDR3 protein is CATRSGLASYEQYF. DNA for the CDR3: TGTGCCACGAGGTCCGGGTTAGCGTCCTACGAGCAGTACTTC.

This clone has more than one count but fewer than ten. Being one base from a much bigger clone, this may be a read error. As the CDR3 is not closed by the conserved phenylalanine or tryptophan, this likely results from a read error. CDR3 sequence (DNA): TGCGCCAGCAGCCAAGAAGGCAACAGAGGAAACATTCAGTACCTC. Residues: CASSQEGNRGNIQYL. The chain uses TRBV4-1 and TRBJ2-4, with unresolved D. CDR1 and CDR2 from the germline V gene are MGHRA and YSYEKL. V shed 0 bases and J shed 6 bases, with 12 bases lying between them. The CDR3 length is 15 residues.

This clone was seen repeatedly, ten times or more. The chain joins TRBV24-1 to TRBJ2-2; D gene unclear. V shed 5 bases and J shed 1 base, with 7 bases lying between them. The CDR3 length is 14 residues. Germline V CDR1 and CDR2: KGHDR, SFDVKD. CDR3 sequence (DNA): TGTGCCACCAGTGGTTCCTTGAACACCGGGGAGCTGTTTTTT. Translation gives CATSGSLNTGELFF.

This clone was seen repeatedly, ten times or more. This CDR3 is CASSSTGANYGYTF. The DNA for the CDR3 is TGTGCCAGCAGCTCAACAGGGGCTAACTATGGCTACACCTTC. The rearrangement links TRBV7-2 to TRBJ1-2, with 7 bases lining up with TRBD1. J lost 0 bases, V lost 4 bases, and 2 bases had no gene match. This CDR3 comprises 14 residues. CDR1 is SGHTA and CDR2 is FQGNSA in the germline V gene.

This clone was seen ten or more times. This chain connects TRBV6-2 or TRBV6-3 to TRBJ2-1, with 8 nucleotides matching TRBD1. V shed 5 bases, J shed 8 bases, and the junction held 8 bases outside the gene matches. CDR3 length: 14 amino acids. CDR1 and CDR2 from the germline V gene are MNHEY and SVGEGT. For the CDR3, the DNA is TGTGCCAGCAGTCCGGGACAGGCTATAGATGAGCAGTTCTTC. Translating it yields CASSPGQAIDEQFF.

This clone was seen repeatedly, ten times or more. The gene calls are TRBV5-6 and TRBJ2-5, with D maybe TRBD2 (5 bases). V lost 5 bases, J lost 4 bases, and 12 bases lay in between. Looked up from germline, CDR1 is SGHDT and CDR2 is YYEEEE. This CDR3 has 13 residues. In nucleotides, the CDR3 is TGTGCCAGCAGTTCTACGGGGATAGAGACCCAGTACTTC. This sequence encodes CASSSTGIETQYF.

This clone was observed many times. The rearrangement uses TRBV28 and TRBJ1-2; D not resolved. The length of the CDR3 is 13 residues. Germline-derived CDR1 and CDR2 are MDHEN and SYDVKM. The V gene lost 8 bases and the J gene lost 5 bases, with 15 bases spanning the gap. The CDR3 reads CASAGTTEYGYTF. As DNA, the CDR3 is TGTGCCAGCGCTGGTACCACCGAATATGGCTACACCTTC.

The genes are TRBV12-5 and TRBJ2-7; D gene uncertain. V was shortened by 7 bases and J by 6 bases, with 22 bases between the two germline ends. CDR3 length: 15 residues. Germline CDR1 reads LGHNT; CDR2 reads FRNRAP. CDR3 loop: CASAAVQKRAGEQYF. CDR3 bases: TGTGCTAGTGCCGCGGTACAGAAACGAGCCGGCGAGCAGTACTTC.

The chain uses TRBV6-1 and TRBJ1-5, with TRBD1 identical over 8 bases. Unmatched junction bases numbered 10, after V lost 6 bases and J lost 3 bases. CDR1 and CDR2 from the germline V gene are MNHNS and SASEGT. This CDR3 region has 16 residues. CDR3 sequence: CASSLGQGGNNQPQHF. The CDR3 DNA reads as TGTGCCAGCAGCCTCGGACAGGGCGGGAACAATCAGCCCCAGCATTTT.